Sequencing of this TCR beta chain was carried out in a study of cytomegalovirus exposure and HLA in healthy donors. Overall study: Among 150 million to 200 million T cells, an earlier analysis found about 100 million unique TCR beta sequences. Inside one of the first data releases sat around 80 million unique TCRs taken from HLA-typed donors.

To note about this clone: No antigen is known for it.

The CDR3 is 16 residues long. Germline CDR1 reads MDHEN; CDR2 reads SYDVKM. The trim removed 6 bases at V and 3 bases at J, leaving 12 bases unmatched. Overall study results and limits: Reports credit the classifier with highly specific, highly sensitive diagnosis of cytomegalovirus status.

PCR primers comprised 60 Vbeta and 13 Jbeta primers. Profiling relied on immunoSEQ multiplex PCR, and the TCRdb table lists in-frame clones only, not all of them. Its listing shows about 200,000 clones. The clonotype originates from a girl aged 2-9 years in good health and CMV-seropositive. Specimen: PBMCs. The chain recombines TRBV28 with TRBJ2-3; 7 bases align to TRBD2. CDR3: CASSPLGGRRTDTQYF. CDR3 coding DNA: TGTGCCAGCAGCCCCCTGGGCGGGAGACGTACAGATACGCAGTATTTT.